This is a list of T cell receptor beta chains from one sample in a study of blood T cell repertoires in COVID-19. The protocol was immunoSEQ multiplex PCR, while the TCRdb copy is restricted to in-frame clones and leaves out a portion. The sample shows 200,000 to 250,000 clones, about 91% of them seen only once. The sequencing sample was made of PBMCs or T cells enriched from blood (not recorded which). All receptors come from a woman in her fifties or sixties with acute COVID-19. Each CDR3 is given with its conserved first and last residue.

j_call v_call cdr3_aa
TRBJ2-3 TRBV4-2 CASGWGESTDTQYF
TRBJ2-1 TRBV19 CASRHGLISTNEQFF
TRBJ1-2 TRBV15 CATSKAGDPYGYTF
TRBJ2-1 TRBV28 CASSTTGTSGRHRDEQFF
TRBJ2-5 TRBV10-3 CATGGRGGKTQYF
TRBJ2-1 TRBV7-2 CASSPLRTSGLSNEQFF
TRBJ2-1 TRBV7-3 CASSSQRGSSYNEQFF
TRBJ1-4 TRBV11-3 CASSLGQGRNNEKLFF
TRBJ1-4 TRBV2 CASSTVGVGGEKLFF
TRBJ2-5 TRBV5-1 CASSLESAQSGETQYF
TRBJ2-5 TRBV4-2 CASSPDRGQISGETQYF
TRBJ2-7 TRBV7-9 CASSKDYPSYEQYF
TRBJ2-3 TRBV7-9 CASSLREPDTQYF
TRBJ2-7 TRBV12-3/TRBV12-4 CASIGLAGHEQYF
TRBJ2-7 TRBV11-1 CASSLPGESYEQYF
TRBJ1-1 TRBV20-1 CSAREDTEAFF
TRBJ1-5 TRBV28 CASSFNRGNQPQHF
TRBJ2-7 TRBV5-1 CASSLETGVSYEQYF
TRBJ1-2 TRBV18 CASSPGQGGTFIYGYTF
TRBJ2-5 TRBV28 CASSSLAVPVETQYF
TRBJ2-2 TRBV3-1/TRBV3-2 CASSPGLARTGELFF
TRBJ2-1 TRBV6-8 CASIPRGGSGYNEQFF
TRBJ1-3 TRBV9 CASSRDSGNTIYF
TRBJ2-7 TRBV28 CASCIPGLAGGEQYF
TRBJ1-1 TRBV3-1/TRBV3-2 CASSPREGGSAFF
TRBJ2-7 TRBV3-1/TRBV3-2 CASSPTLLLAGGAYEQYF
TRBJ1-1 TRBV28 CASSPMGANEAFF
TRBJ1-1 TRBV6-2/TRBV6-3 CASSYSMRVNTEAFF
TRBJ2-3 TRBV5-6 CASRGLAGSRGTQYF
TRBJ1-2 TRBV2 CASSQQENYGYTF
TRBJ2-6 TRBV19 CASSKRAGANVLTF
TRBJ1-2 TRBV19 CASSIPGGRIYGYTF
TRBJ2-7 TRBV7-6 CASSLNAPSGLYEQYF
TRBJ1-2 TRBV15 CATSRGKRQVKYGYTF
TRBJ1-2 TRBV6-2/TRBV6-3 CASSNDLRDGYTF
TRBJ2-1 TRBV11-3 CASSPGQANEQFF
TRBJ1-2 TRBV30 CAWSGGQYYGYTF
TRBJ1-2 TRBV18 CASSPGGSRINYGYTF
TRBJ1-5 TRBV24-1 CATSDAPGKGNQPQHF
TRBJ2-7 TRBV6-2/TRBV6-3 CASSLAGAREQYF
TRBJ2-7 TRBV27 CASSTRGYEQYF
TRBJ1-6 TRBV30 CAWSVSPRGNSPLHF
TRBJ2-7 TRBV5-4 CASSLTVGGGDEQYF
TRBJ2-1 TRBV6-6 CASRLAGAGDEQFF
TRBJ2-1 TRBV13 CASSPYTPGLLYNEQFF
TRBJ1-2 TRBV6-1 CASSEGTVNNGYTF
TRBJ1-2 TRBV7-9 CASSLGRQGFPGYTF
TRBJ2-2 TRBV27 CASRIYYANTGELFF
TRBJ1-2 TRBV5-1 CASSDTTGGINGYTF
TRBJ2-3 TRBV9 CASSVDGRLTDTQYF
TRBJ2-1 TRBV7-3 CASSLAGVGTEQFF
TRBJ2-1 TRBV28 CASSWTPLPNEQFF
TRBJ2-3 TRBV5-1 CASSLGTPRDTQYF
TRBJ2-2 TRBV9 CASSPQGQGVAGELFF
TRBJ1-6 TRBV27 CASSLSYPGGVNSPLHF
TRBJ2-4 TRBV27 CASSPRIAGGQNIQYF
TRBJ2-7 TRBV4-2 CASSQGPGLDPSYEQYF
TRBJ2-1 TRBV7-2 CASSLAQGLEQFF
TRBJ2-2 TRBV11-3 CASGIREDGELFF